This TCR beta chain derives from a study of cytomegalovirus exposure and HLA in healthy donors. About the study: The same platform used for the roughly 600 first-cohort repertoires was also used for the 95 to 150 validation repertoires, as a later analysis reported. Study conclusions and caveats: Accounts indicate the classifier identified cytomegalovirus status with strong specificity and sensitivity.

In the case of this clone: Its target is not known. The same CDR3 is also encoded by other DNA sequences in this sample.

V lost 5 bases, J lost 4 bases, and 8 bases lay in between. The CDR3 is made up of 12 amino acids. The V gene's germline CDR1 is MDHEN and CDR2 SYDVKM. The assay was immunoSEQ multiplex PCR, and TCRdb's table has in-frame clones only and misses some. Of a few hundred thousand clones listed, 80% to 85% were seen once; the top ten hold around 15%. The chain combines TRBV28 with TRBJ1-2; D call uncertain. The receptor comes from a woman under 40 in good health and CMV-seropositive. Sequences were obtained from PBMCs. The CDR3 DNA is TGTGCCAGCAGTCTGGACCGCTATGGCTACACCTTC. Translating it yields CASSLDRYGYTF.